The 2 T cell receptor beta chains presented below share a single source sample, sequenced in a study of cytomegalovirus exposure and HLA in healthy donors. Both 60 Vbeta primers and 13 Jbeta primers went into the PCR. Only in-frame clones appear in the TCRdb table, and some are missing; sequencing was by immunoSEQ multiplex PCR. Altogether 100,000 to 150,000 clones are present, around 82% being singletons, with the ten largest covering approximately 1.2%. The specimen was PBMCs. Receptors originate from a female donor in good health and CMV-seronegative.

The chain links TRBV4-2 to TRBJ2-7; 8 bases match TRBD2. Germline CDR1 reads LGHNA; CDR2 reads YNFKEQ. This CDR3 region has 16 residues. J lost 6 bases, V lost 0 bases, and 10 bases had no gene match. The chain's CDR3 is CASSQDRTSLMGEQYF. CDR3 DNA sequence: TGTGCCAGCAGCCAAGATAGGACTAGCCTGATGGGCGAGCAGTACTTC.

The chain has TRBV5-1 and TRBJ2-1; D remains unclear. The V and J ends lost 0 bases and 3 bases respectively, with 10 bases between them. The CDR3 covers 15 residues. Germline V gene sequence: CDR1 SGHRS, CDR2 YFSETQ. The CDR3 loop is CASSLESADYNEQFF. The CDR3 DNA is TGCGCCAGCAGCTTGGAGAGTGCGGACTACAATGAGCAGTTCTTC.